Following are 21 T cell receptor beta chains from one sample sequenced in a study of shared clonotypes between healthy human individuals. Using immunoSEQ multiplex PCR, the repertoire was profiled, and TCRdb retains in-frame clones only, with some absent. The data show more than 400,000 clones, roughly 95% seen once. Sequencing was done on a sample of naive CD4+ T cells sorted from blood. Specified subset: CD45RA+ positively selected. The source of these receptors is a woman aged 30 to 39 in good health.

DNA of the CDR3: TGTGCCATTCGGGAGGGGCCGGGAGAGACCCAGTACTTC. Translation gives CAIREGPGETQYF. The chain is built from TRBV10-3 and TRBJ2-5, with 8 nucleotides matching TRBD2. Trimming removed 9 bases from V and 4 bases from J; junction bases left unmatched: 7. CDR3 size: 13 residues. Germline V gene sequence: CDR1 ENHRY, CDR2 SYGVKD.

This chain uses TRBV2 with TRBJ1-1, with D possibly matching TRBD1 (5 bases). Germline values: CDR1 SNHLY, CDR2 FYNNEI. V was pared by 7 bases and J by 5 bases, with 17 bases between. There are 14 residues in the CDR3. The CDR3 DNA reads TGTGCCAGCAATCGAGGAGGGACGGCTACTGAAGCTTTCTTT. Amino acid sequence: CASNRGGTATEAFF. The whole variable domain, remainder taken from reference TRBV2 and TRBJ1-1, is EPEVTQTPSHQVTQMGQEVILRCVPISNHLYFYWYRQILGQKVEFLVSFYNNEISEKSEIFDDQFSVERPDGSNFTLKIRSTKLEDSAMYFCASNRGGTATEAFFGQGTRLTVV.

This chain uses TRBV29-1 with TRBJ1-1; no definite D call. Per germline, CDR1 SQVTM and CDR2 ANQGSEA. V lost 0 bases to trimming and J lost 5 bases, with 13 bases between them. The CDR3 covers 14 residues. The CDR3 loop is CSVEDLGKRTEAFF. DNA for the CDR3: TGCAGCGTTGAAGATCTCGGGAAAAGGACTGAAGCTTTCTTT.

The chain uses TRBV5-4 and TRBJ2-5, with 8 nucleotides matching TRBD1. Judging by the DNA end, TRBJ2-7 fits better; the J call may be wrong. Germline values: CDR1 SGHNT, CDR2 YYREEE (reference sequence). The CDR3 length is 14 residues. The CDR3 loop is CATGRTGFPYEQYF. The DNA of the CDR3 is TGTGCCACCGGCCGGACAGGGTTCCCCTACGAGCAGTACTTC.

The genes are TRBV6-5 and TRBJ2-7; the D is unclear. Germline CDR1 is MNHEY and CDR2 is SVGAGI. Trimming took off 6 bases at V and 4 bases at J, with 10 bases between the two ends. This CDR3 is built from 12 residues. CDR3 loop: CASSPGPYEQYF. CDR3 coding DNA: TGTGCCAGCAGCCCCGGACCATACGAGCAGTACTTC.

V usage is TRBV30 and J usage is TRBJ2-2; 14 bases line up with TRBD2. J lost 7 bases, V lost 2 bases, and 9 bases had no gene match. Per the germline V gene, CDR1 is GTSNPN and CDR2 is SVGIG (reference sequence). CDR3 length: 17 residues. The CDR3 sequence is CAWSRPGLAGVVGELFF. The CDR3 nucleotides are TGTGCCTGGAGTCGACCGGGACTAGCGGGAGTGGTCGGGGAGCTGTTTTTT.

The chain joins TRBV25-1 to TRBJ2-6; no clear D gene. V lost 1 base to trimming and J lost 2 bases, with 6 bases between them. The CDR3 is made up of 15 amino acids. Germline V gene sequence: CDR1 MGHDK, CDR2 SYGVNS. CDR3 DNA sequence: TGTGCCAGCAGTGAATTGGGTACTGGGGCCAACGTCCTGACTTTC. It translates to CASSELGTGANVLTF.

Regarding this clone: This sample also contains other DNA sequences that code for the same CDR3. The chain has TRBV18 and TRBJ1-5, with D perhaps matching TRBD1 (5 bases). From germline, CDR1 is KGHSH and CDR2 LQKENI. This CDR3 contains 14 residues. Trimming left V 2 bases short and J 4 bases short, with 9 bases between. The CDR3 reads CASSPGQGNQPQHF. In DNA, the CDR3 is TGTGCCAGCTCACCAGGGCAGGGTAATCAGCCCCAGCATTTT.

The CDR3 protein is CAISEEEGASYTF. CDR3 in DNA: TGTGCCATCAGTGAAGAGGAGGGTGCTAGCTACACCTTC. The gene calls are TRBV10-3 and TRBJ1-2; no firm D call. This CDR3 contains 13 residues. The V gene lost 3 bases and the J gene lost 9 bases, with 14 bases spanning the gap. Germline V gives CDR1 ENHRY, CDR2 SYGVKD.

This chain uses TRBV7-6 with TRBJ2-7; TRBD1 agrees at 7 bases. CDR3 length: 13 amino acids. Germline CDR1 is SGHVS and CDR2 is FNYEAQ. With V trimmed by 2 bases and J by 5 bases, 3 bases remained unmatched. The CDR3 loop reads CASSLTGANEQYF. Here the CDR3 DNA reads TGTGCCAGCAGCTTAACAGGGGCCAACGAGCAGTACTTC.

As to this clone: Within the sample, other DNA sequences also encode this same CDR3. The chain couples TRBV5-1 to TRBJ2-6; 10 nucleotides align to TRBD1. CDR1 and CDR2 (germline): SGHRS, YFSETQ. This CDR3 has 17 residues. V dropped 4 bases and J dropped 0; count of bases not matched to a gene: 4. The CDR3 reads CASSLRTGGSGANVLTF. The CDR3 bases are TGCGCCAGCAGCCTACGGACAGGGGGCTCTGGGGCCAACGTCCTGACTTTC.

This chain connects TRBV28 to TRBJ2-1; perhaps TRBD1 as D (5 bases). The germline V and J ends were trimmed by 6 bases and 4 bases, with 13 bases remaining between them. CDR3 length equals 14 residues. Germline V gene lookup returns CDR1 MDHEN and CDR2 SYDVKM. This CDR3 reads CASRGVNSYNEQFF. As DNA, the CDR3 is TGTGCCAGCAGAGGGGTCAACTCGTACAATGAGCAGTTCTTC.

The V call is TRBV7-8, the J call TRBJ2-3; possibly TRBD2 for D (6 bases). V was cut by 8 bases and J by 0 bases, with 9 bases left in between. This CDR3 is built from 13 residues. The germline gives CDR1 SGHVS, CDR2 FQNEAQ. Here the CDR3 reads CASGSGSTDTQYF. In DNA, the CDR3 is TGTGCCAGCGGAAGCGGGAGCACAGATACGCAGTATTTT.

The V call is TRBV6-1, the J call TRBJ1-4, with D maybe TRBD1 (5 bases). Germline CDR1 MNHNS, CDR2 SASEGT. V lost 0 bases to trimming and J lost 8 bases, with 13 bases between them. This CDR3 spans 15 amino acids. CDR3 protein: CASSEARMWGEKLFF. The CDR3 nucleotides read TGTGCCAGCAGTGAAGCGAGGATGTGGGGGGAAAAACTGTTTTTT.

In its sample, this clone was seen once. This chain uses TRBV11-3 with TRBJ2-3, with 9 nucleotides matching TRBD1. There are 15 residues in the CDR3. CDR1 is SGHNT, CDR2 YENEEA, per germline. Trimming removed 5 bases from V and 5 bases from J; junction bases left unmatched: 8. The CDR3 sequence: CASSIQGALGDTQYF. The CDR3 DNA is TGTGCCAGCAGCATACAGGGGGCGCTTGGAGATACGCAGTATTTT.

This chain joins TRBV14 and TRBJ2-7; TRBD2 matches 11 bases. Germline V lookup: CDR1 SGHDN, CDR2 FVKESK. V trimming: 1 base; J trimming: 4 bases; junction bases outside the gene matches: 6. The CDR3 is made up of 16 amino acids. DNA of the CDR3: TGTGCCAGCAGCCAAGTACTAGCGGGAGCTTTATACGAGCAGTACTTC. It yields the protein CASSQVLAGALYEQYF.

This chain uses TRBV9 with TRBJ2-5; 7 bases match TRBD2. Germline assignment: CDR1 SGDLS and CDR2 YYNGEE. Trimming cost V 0 bases and J 4 bases; bases outside gene matches: 6. This CDR3 region has 15 residues. The CDR3 region is CASSVGGGRGETQYF. The CDR3 region has the DNA TGTGCCAGCAGCGTAGGGGGCGGGAGAGGAGAGACCCAGTACTTC. Supplemented by reference TRBV9 and TRBJ2-5, the full variable domain reads DSGVTQTPKHLITATGQRVTLRCSPRSGDLSVYWYQQSLDQGLQFLIQYYNGEERAKGNILERFSAQQFPDLHSELNLSSLELGDSALYFCASSVGGGRGETQYFGPGTRLLVL.

In this sample, this clone turned up once. The chain couples TRBV7-9 to TRBJ2-4; 8 bases are a match to TRBD1. The V gene end was trimmed by 1 base and the J gene end by 0 bases; junction bases not matched to a gene: 5. CDR1 is SEHNR and CDR2 is FQNEAQ in the germline V gene (reference sequence). CDR3 length: 17 residues. The CDR3 loop reads CASSLVSQGVAKNIQYF. CDR3 DNA: TGTGCCAGCAGCTTAGTCTCACAGGGGGTAGCCAAAAACATTCAGTACTTC. The variable domain in full, with the rest retrieved from reference TRBV7-9 and TRBJ2-4, is DTGVSQNPRHKITKRGQNVTFRCDPISEHNRLYWYRQTLGQGPEFLTYFQNEAQLEKSRLLSDRFSAERPKGSFSTLEIQRTEQGDSAMYLCASSLVSQGVAKNIQYFGAGTRLSVL.

This sequence joins TRBV19 and TRBJ1-5; 7 bases map to TRBD1. The CDR3 runs to 14 residues. CDR1 is LNHDA, CDR2 SQIVND, per germline (reference sequence). V was clipped by 5 bases and J by 6 bases; unmatched bases: 7. Here the CDR3 DNA reads TGTGCCAGTAGTCGACAGGGTGGAGGTCAGCCCCAGCATTTT. Protein: CASSRQGGGQPQHF.

The chain is built from TRBV18 and TRBJ1-2; 8 positions agree with TRBD1. Unmatched junction bases numbered 20, after V lost 6 bases and J lost 5 bases. CDR3 length: 18 residues. Germline assignment: CDR1 KGHSH and CDR2 LQKENI. CDR3 region: CASSLRTGTGAQNYGYTF. The CDR3 DNA reads as TGTGCCAGCTCGCTAAGAACCGGGACAGGAGCCCAAAATTATGGCTACACCTTC.

The chain uses TRBV15 and TRBJ2-7; D gene ambiguous. Trimming took 3 bases from V and 3 from J, leaving 9 bases between them. Germline-derived CDR1 and CDR2 are LNHNV and YYDKDF (reference sequence). The CDR3 extends over 13 amino acids. The CDR3 here is CATSSRWDYEQYF. CDR3 nucleotide sequence: TGTGCCACCAGCAGTAGATGGGACTACGAGCAGTACTTC.